The present entry profiles one T cell receptor beta chain with its context. No antigen is known for it. No per-base quality is available; no much larger clone lies one base away. The data derive from a study of T cell responses to AZD1222 COVID-19 vaccine (dated by TCRdb to 2020 to 2022). Study-level background: AZD1222 recipients given second doses at about 4 weeks or at about 12 weeks were pooled, since spike-specific TCR depth and breadth were not found to differ between the two schedules. TCR sequencing was performed for 230 to 250 trial participants, of whom about 200 were given two doses of AZD1222 and around 25 were given two doses of MenACWY control vaccine. Trial participants were enrolled by age into subgroups of 18-55, 56-69 and 70-plus years, and 148, 28 and 57 TCR-sequenced participants, respectively, were included in these subgroups.

Taken with the paper, the label for time point translates to: baseline before first vaccination. Vaccinee samples came from UK trials COV001 and COV002, including a single-blind randomized controlled phase 2/3 trial of AZD1222 (ChAdOx1 nCoV-19) in healthy adults. Trial participant PBMC samples were collected at day 0 and day 28 after the second dose for TCRbeta chain sequencing. Overall study results and their limits: Spike-specific TCR breadth and depth rose significantly after two AZD1222 doses compared with day 0 and with MenACWY recipients. Conclusions about previously exposed vaccinees are limited because only six or seven AZD1222 recipients were SARS-CoV-2 seropositive at baseline. Reportedly, almost half of the unique spike-specific TCRs recognized epitopes lying outside the regions that are mutated in the B.1.351 and B.1.1.7 variants. Vaccine-associated CD4 TCRs spanned the whole spike protein, with dominant responses in regions 160-218 and 743-854. In the small 56-69-year group, the increase in depth fell short of significance, most likely because of low power. Participants were mostly white British, with more females than males. The authors suggested clonal diversity may have been underestimated. Because no day 14 peak-response samples were available, repertoires were characterized only after the peak T cell response.

The CDR3 regions of human TCRbeta chains were analyzed by immunosequencing. In the paper's pipeline: TCRs in the repertoires were compared against a reference library of SARS-CoV-2-specific TCRs that had been generated with the MIRA antigen-specificity platform. Breadth was defined as the fraction of unique TCRs that were SARS-CoV-2-associated. Depth was defined as the fraction of total T cells that were SARS-CoV-2-associated. Using the MIRA data, each spike-specific TCR was assigned both to the spike region to which the TCR was reactive and to a CD4 or CD8 class. Log10-transformed breadth and depth values were compared by one-way ANOVA with Sidak's multiple comparisons tests. The clones in this table, taken by TCRdb from immuneACCESS, are in-frame only. Not every clone is retained; where verified, under half of the shortfall comes from an unresolved V gene, and the cause of the rest is unknown. The V and J calls and clone size are taken from that table; D and trimming were inferred from the DNA. The sample table lists around 87,000 clones, roughly 90% of them with a count of one. The ten largest make up about 20% of the sample.

The CDR3 holds 19 amino acids from the cysteine to the phenylalanine. The retained sequence is limited to the CDR3, 57 bases, with the frame set at the first base. From a lookup of the germline V gene, CDR1 and CDR2 are SGHRS and YFSETQ. The V and J ends are trimmed by 1 base and 8 bases, leaving 27 bases between them. The sequence came from an adult in good health. In this chain, TRBV5-1 is recombined with TRBJ1-4; 6 matching bases give a weak D call of TRBD1. The specimen comprised peripheral blood, sampled on day 0 of AZD1222 vaccination. The CDR3 protein: CASSLNGRQGRGNREKLFF. The DNA reads TGCGCCAGCAGCTTGAACGGCAGGCAGGGGCGAGGTAATAGGGAAAAACTGTTTTTT.